These 3 T cell receptor beta chains share one sample of origin, sequenced in a study of blood T cell repertoires in COVID-19. Method: immunoSEQ multiplex PCR; TCRdb's copy keeps in-frame clones and lacks some. The sample includes under 200,000 clones, about four fifths seen only once; the top ten take around 6%. Source material: peripheral blood. Receptors were obtained from a woman in her forties with COVID-19, enrolled during active disease.

This clone was recorded only once. The genes are TRBV30 and TRBJ1-6; D call uncertain. The ends were cut back, 0 bases at V and 11 bases at J, with 11 bases in the middle. This CDR3 spans 13 amino acids. CDR1 and CDR2 (germline): GTSNPN, SVGIG (reference sequence). This CDR3 reads CAWSVSPGTPLHF. CDR3 coding DNA: TGTGCCTGGAGTGTATCTCCGGGGACACCCCTCCACTTT.

This sequence joins TRBV6-1 and TRBJ2-5, with 7 bases lining up with TRBD2. Germline V gives CDR1 MNHNS, CDR2 SASEGT. V shed 1 base and J 3 bases; nucleotides not matched to a gene: 11. The CDR3 has 17 amino acids. In DNA, the CDR3 is TGTGCCAGCAGTGAAGATCGGGTGATGGCGGGGGAAGAGACCCAGTACTTC. It codes for CASSEDRVMAGEETQYF.

The chain carries TRBV18 and TRBJ1-4, with D perhaps TRBD1 (6 bases). This CDR3 is built from 14 residues. V gave up 3 bases and J gave up 8 bases, with 13 bases separating them. CDR1 is KGHSH and CDR2 is LQKENI in the germline V gene. Written as DNA, the CDR3 is TGTGCCAGCTCACCGACAGGTCCAAGGGAAAAACTGTTTTTT. This translates into CASSPTGPREKLFF. Looking up the rest from reference TRBV18 and TRBJ1-4 gives the full variable domain: NAGVMQNPRHLVRRRGQEARLRCSPMKGHSHVYWYRQLPEEGLKFMVYLQKENIIDESGMPKERFSAEFPKEGPSILRIQQVVRGDSAAYFCASSPTGPREKLFFGSGTQLSVL.